One sample yielded the 4 T cell receptor beta chains listed below, sequenced in a study of blood T cell repertoires in COVID-19. TCRdb's table, derived via immunoSEQ multiplex PCR, lists solely in-frame clones and lacks some. The sample records about 270,000 clones, about nine tenths being singletons. Input material: peripheral blood. The source is a woman aged 30 to 39 with COVID-19, enrolled during active disease.

The rearrangement uses TRBV3-1 (or the pseudogene TRBV3-2) and TRBJ2-1; 7 bases fit TRBD1. The CDR3 is 15 amino acids. Trimming took 4 bases from V and 2 from J; bases not matched to a gene: 5. Germline V gene data show CDR1 as LGHDT and CDR2 as YNNKEL (reference sequence). The CDR3 DNA is TGTGCCAGCAGCCTCGACAGGGTCCCCTACAATGAGCAGTTCTTC. Encoded protein: CASSLDRVPYNEQFF.

This clone was counted only a few times. The chain has TRBV6-1 and TRBJ2-5, with 11 bases that match TRBD2. The germline V gene has CDR1 MNHNS and CDR2 SASEGT. CDR3 size: 16 residues. V trimming: 4 bases; J trimming: 3 bases; junction bases outside the gene matches: 7. CDR3 region: CASSGLAGGGKETQYF. In nucleotides, the CDR3 is TGTGCCAGCAGTGGATTAGCGGGGGGGGGAAAAGAGACCCAGTACTTC.

This chain connects TRBV19 to TRBJ2-2, with 8 positions matching TRBD1. CDR1 and CDR2 (germline): LNHDA, SQIVND (reference sequence). Unmatched junction bases numbered 12, after V lost 7 bases and J lost 2 bases. The CDR3 has 17 residues. This chain's CDR3 is CASTQGASTFNTGELFF. CDR3 nucleotides: TGTGCCAGTACCCAGGGGGCCTCTACATTCAACACCGGGGAGCTGTTTTTT.

The chain recombines TRBV6-2 or TRBV6-3 with TRBJ2-3, with D perhaps TRBD2 (5 bases). Trimming pared 6 bases from V and 0 bases from J, leaving 16 bases between. The CDR3 is 16 amino acids. From germline, CDR1 is MNHEY and CDR2 SVGEGT. The CDR3 DNA reads as TGTGCCAGCAGGCCTTTGTACGGGGTTAGCACAGATACGCAGTATTTT. Protein sequence: CASRPLYGVSTDTQYF.